The 2 T cell receptor beta chains below come from one sample, sequenced in a study of blood T cell repertoires in COVID-19. Some clones are missing from TCRdb's copy, which holds only in-frame ones; the method was immunoSEQ multiplex PCR. Here the sample spans roughly 250,000 clones, 85% to 90% being singletons. The sample was PBMCs or T cells enriched from blood (not recorded which). These receptors were collected from a middle-aged man who had recovered from COVID-19.

The rearrangement uses TRBV7-3 and TRBJ2-1; TRBD1 matches at 8 bases. Germline V gene data show CDR1 as SGHTA and CDR2 as FQGTGA. The CDR3 extends over 17 amino acids. V lost 3 bases to trimming and J lost 0 bases; unmatched junction nucleotides: 7. The CDR3 here is CASSLGIGQGSYNEQFF. The CDR3 nucleotides read TGTGCCAGCAGCTTGGGGATCGGACAGGGCTCCTACAATGAGCAGTTCTTC.

The CDR3 region has the DNA TGTGCCAGCAGCCTCGGACAGGATGGGGCCTACAATGAGCAGTTCTTC. Encoded protein: CASSLGQDGAYNEQFF. The chain combines TRBV7-9 with TRBJ2-1, with 7 bases lining up with TRBD1. V shed 5 bases and J 2 bases; nucleotides not matched to a gene: 9. CDR3 length equals 16 residues. Germline lookup yields CDR1 SEHNR and CDR2 FQNEAQ (reference sequence).